This is a list of T cell receptor beta chains from one sample in a study of cytomegalovirus exposure and HLA in healthy donors. The method was immunoSEQ multiplex PCR; TCRdb's version includes in-frame clones alone and lacks a portion of them. The profile shows 150,000 to 200,000 clones, 60% to 80% of them singletons. Sequencing input: PBMCs. Receptors originate from a female donor in good health and CMV-seronegative. CDR3s include the opening cysteine and the closing phenylalanine or tryptophan. D genes are given only for firm matches. Clone size, where shown, is once, few, many, or a class for clones that have expanded.

DNA,CDR3,D,J,V,size
TGTGCCTGGAGTGTAGGTAGTCGGGGTAATCAGCCCCAGCATTTT,CAWSVGSRGNQPQHF,NA,TRBJ1-5,TRBV30,NA
TGTGCCAGCAGCTTAGGTGGCAGGGGCGGCTATGGCTACACCTTC,CASSLGGRGGYGYTF,NA,TRBJ1-2,TRBV11-1,few
TGTGCCAGCAGCTTAGACCTCGCTACCCGACAGAATGAAAAACTGTTTTTT,CASSLDLATRQNEKLFF,NA,TRBJ1-4,TRBV7-9,NA
TGTGCCAGCAGCTTAGCGGTTGGACTAGCAAGTTCTGTTGATACGCAGTATTTT,CASSLAVGLASSVDTQYF,TRBD2,TRBJ2-3,TRBV7-8,NA
TGTTCCAGCAGTCCGCGGACAGACCTCTCCTACGAGCAGTACTTC,CSSSPRTDLSYEQYF,NA,TRBJ2-7,TRBV7-9,NA
TGCGCCAGCAGCCCAGGGATGAACACTGAAGCTTTCTTT,CASSPGMNTEAFF,NA,TRBJ1-1,TRBV10-1,NA
TGTGCCACCCCCCTGGCCCCCGGGGATTACAATGAGCAGTTCTTC,CATPLAPGDYNEQFF,NA,TRBJ2-1,TRBV13,NA
TGTGCCAGCAGCCTAGAGGGAGGGGGAGACACTGAAGCTTTCTTT,CASSLEGGGDTEAFF,NA,TRBJ1-1,TRBV7-6,NA
TGTGCCAGCAGCGCGGAGATTGAAGCTTTCTTT,CASSAEIEAFF,NA,TRBJ1-1,TRBV6-6,few
TGTGCCATCAGCCCGGATAGCAGAAACACCATATATTTT,CAISPDSRNTIYF,NA,TRBJ1-3,TRBV10-3,NA
TGTGCCAGTAGTATGCGTGGGACTAGCGGTAACAATGAGCAGTTCTTC,CASSMRGTSGNNEQFF,TRBD2,TRBJ2-1,TRBV19,NA